This paragraph covers one TCR beta chain sequence. The sample originates from a study of blood T cell repertoires in COVID-19. Turning to the study itself: COVID-19 samples collected from the United States, Italy and Spain covered acute and convalescent phases. Sources were T cells, B-cell-depleted T cells, or PBMCs; the material itself was cDNA or gDNA.

Authors' processing steps: Amplification of reference gene primers was used by the study to estimate nucleated cell counts. Produced via immunoSEQ multiplex PCR; TCRdb's table is partial and in-frame only. V and J calls and clone size are as listed in that table; D and trimming were resolved from the DNA. This sample has 250,000 to 350,000 clones, with 88% found just once. Per germline, CDR1 SEHNR and CDR2 FQNEAQ (reference sequence). The CDR3 totals 15 residues. After removal of 3 bases from V and 2 bases from J, the junction contained 2 bases not matched to a gene. The chain has TRBV7-9 and TRBJ2-7; TRBD2 matches at 12 bases. This sequence originates from a woman between 45 and 65 years old with active or convalescent COVID-19. The sequencing sample was made of peripheral blood. The CDR3 sequence is CASSFGLAGPYEQYF. The CDR3 DNA is TGTGCCAGCAGCTTCGGACTAGCGGGACCCTACGAGCAGTACTTC.